This T cell receptor beta chain originates from a study of cytomegalovirus exposure and HLA in healthy donors. The study, taken as a whole, reports: Later analysis suggested most CMV-associated TCR beta chains were HLA-restricted. DRB1 had the most TCR associations and HLA-C the fewest, a later analysis found, with rates varying by HLA locus.

PCR amplification relied on 60 Vbeta primers (plus 13 Jbeta primers). Clones were sequenced by immunoSEQ multiplex PCR, and TCRdb holds only the in-frame ones, with some missing. The sample carries 100,000 or so clones, 83% recorded once. Worth noting for this clone: Antigen specificity is unknown.

Trimming took 1 base from V and 7 from J; bases not matched to a gene: 11. The CDR3 contains 16 residues. Germline CDR1 and CDR2: SQVTM and ANQGSEA. Sequencing was done on a sample of PBMCs. The rearrangement links TRBV29-1 to TRBJ2-1, with 9 bases matching TRBD1. The source of this sequence is a man in his late teens or twenties in good health and CMV-seronegative. Here the CDR3 DNA reads TGCAGCGTTGAAGGGCGGACAGGGGCCATCGGGAATGAGCAGTTCTTC. It translates to CSVEGRTGAIGNEQFF.